These T cell receptor beta chains were read from a single sample in a study of blood T cell repertoires in COVID-19. Measured with immunoSEQ multiplex PCR; TCRdb has only the in-frame clones, and not every one. The sample holds 160,000 or so clones, 70% to 85% seen once. Sequencing input: PBMCs or T cells enriched from blood (not recorded which). These receptors all stem from a man aged 50 to 60 who had recovered from COVID-19. Both conserved end residues are part of each CDR3. A D gene is named only where the DNA matches it firmly. Clone size is given for some rows only: seen once, a few or many times, or a class if the clone is expanded.

clone_size j_call d_call v_call cdr3_nt cdr3_aa
- TRBJ1-5 - TRBV28 TGTGCCAGCAGTCCCGTGGGACAAACGAGATCCAAAGATCAGCCCCAGCATTTT CASSPVGQTRSKDQPQHF
- TRBJ2-6 TRBD2 TRBV19 TGTGCCAGTAGTATAGCGACTAGCGGGGGGACCGGAGGATCTGGGGCCAACGTCCTGACTTTC CASSIATSGGTGGSGANVLTF
once TRBJ1-4 - TRBV4-1 TGCGCCAGCAGCCAATCAGGTACAACTAATGAAAAACTGTTTTTT CASSQSGTTNEKLFF
- TRBJ1-2 - TRBV27 TGTGCCAGCAGTTTTCAGGGTTCAAACTATGGCTACACCTTC CASSFQGSNYGYTF
few TRBJ1-2 - TRBV7-8 TGTGCCAGCATATCTTACTCCCGGGGGAACTATGGCTACACCTTC CASISYSRGNYGYTF
- TRBJ1-5 - TRBV3-1/TRBV3-2 TGTGCCAGCAGCCAAGAGAACTTAAGTCCCCAGCATTTT CASSQENLSPQHF
- TRBJ1-2 - TRBV11-2 TGTGCCAGCAGCTTAGGCCCAGGCTATGGCTACACCTTC CASSLGPGYGYTF
- TRBJ2-7 - TRBV3-1/TRBV3-2 TGTGCCAGCAGCCAAGACAGGGCCAACGAGCAGTACTTC CASSQDRANEQYF
- TRBJ2-3 TRBD2 TRBV7-2 TGTGCCAGCAGCTTAGCTTTGATAGCGGGAGACACAGATACGCAGTATTTT CASSLALIAGDTDTQYF
- TRBJ2-3 TRBD1 TRBV11-2 TGTGCCAGCAGCCCACAAGGTCAGGGGGCCATAGATACGCAGTATTTT CASSPQGQGAIDTQYF
- TRBJ1-4 TRBD1 TRBV6-5 TGTGCCAGCAGTTACCGACAGGGACAGGAAAAACTGTTTTTT CASSYRQGQEKLFF
- TRBJ2-3 TRBD2 TRBV19 TGTGCCAGTAGTATATCCGGGCTAGCGGGGGCTAGCACAGATACGCAGTATTTT CASSISGLAGASTDTQYF
- TRBJ2-2 - TRBV7-2 TGTGCCAGCAGCGCACTGCAGCGAACGAACACCGGGGAGCTGTTTTTT CASSALQRTNTGELFF
- TRBJ1-5 TRBD1 TRBV30 TGTGCCTGGAGCGACGGACAGGGAGGGAATCAGCCCCAGCATTTT CAWSDGQGGNQPQHF
- TRBJ1-6 - TRBV30 TGTGCCTGGAGCCAGGGGATACTTAATTCACCCCTCCACTTT CAWSQGILNSPLHF
few TRBJ1-5 - TRBV11-2 TGTGCCAGCAGCTCAATGGGCCAGAACAATCAGCCCCAGCATTTT CASSSMGQNNQPQHF
few TRBJ1-1 - TRBV12-3/TRBV12-4 TGTGCCAGCAGACTCGACACTGAAGCTTTCTTT CASRLDTEAFF
- TRBJ1-3 - TRBV7-8 TGTGCCAGCAGCTTACGAGTAGACACTCGTAGCTCTGGAAACACCATATATTTT CASSLRVDTRSSGNTIYF
- TRBJ1-4 - TRBV5-1 TGCGCCAGCAGCTTGGTCGGTGCAACTAATGAAAAACTGTTTTTT CASSLVGATNEKLFF
once TRBJ1-5 TRBD1 TRBV28 TGTGCCAGCAAGACCCCCGACAGGGGGAGACAGCCCCAGCATTTT CASKTPDRGRQPQHF
- TRBJ2-4 TRBD2 TRBV3-1/TRBV3-2 TGTGCCAGCAGCCGGTACGGGACTAGCGGAAACATTCAGTACTTC CASSRYGTSGNIQYF
- TRBJ1-1 TRBD1 TRBV11-3 TGTGCCAGCAGCTTGCGGACAGGGGGGTTCACTGAAGCTTTCTTT CASSLRTGGFTEAFF
- TRBJ1-1 TRBD1 TRBV3-1/TRBV3-2 TGTGCCAGCAGCCTCGCGACAGGGGGAACTGAAGCTTTCTTT CASSLATGGTEAFF
- TRBJ1-1 TRBD1 TRBV3-1/TRBV3-2 TGTGCCAGCAGCGGGACAGGGGGTATTTTGACTGAAGCTTTCTTT CASSGTGGILTEAFF
many TRBJ2-3 TRBD2 TRBV3-1/TRBV3-2 TGTGCCAGCAGCCAAGCAGTCCGGGGGGGTACGCAGTATTTT CASSQAVRGGTQYF
- TRBJ1-1 - TRBV4-2 TGTGCCAGCAGCCAAGAATCCACTATGAACACTGAAGCTTTCTTT CASSQESTMNTEAFF
- TRBJ1-3 - TRBV14 TGTGCCAGCAGCCAATATAACACCATATATTTT CASSQYNTIYF
- TRBJ1-5 TRBD1 TRBV10-3 TGTGCCATCAGTGAGTCGACTCTCAGATTCCGGGACAGGGCAAATGATCAGCCCCAGCATTTT CAISESTLRFRDRANDQPQHF
- TRBJ1-2 - TRBV24-1 TGTGCCACCAGCCAATCTCCGGGGGGCGCGAACTATGGCTACACCTTC CATSQSPGGANYGYTF
- TRBJ2-1 TRBD1 TRBV7-9 TGTGCCAGCAGCCTAGGACAGGGGAGGAATGAGCAGTTCTTC CASSLGQGRNEQFF
- TRBJ1-1 - TRBV7-9 TGTGCCAGCAGCTTAGAGGGGGTTGCTGAAGCTTTCTTT CASSLEGVAEAFF
few TRBJ1-1 - TRBV5-1 TGCGCCAGCAGCTTGCTAGGTGTTGGGGGAGGGCCGAACACTGAAGCTTTCTTT CASSLLGVGGGPNTEAFF
- TRBJ1-5 - TRBV11-1 TGTGCCAGCACCCCCCGCTGGGCTCTTGGCAATCAGCCCCAGCATTTT CASTPRWALGNQPQHF
- TRBJ1-2 - TRBV27 TGTGCCAGCAGTTGGAGTCCAACCTATGGCTACACCTTC CASSWSPTYGYTF
- TRBJ1-3 - TRBV18 TGTGCCAGCTCACTAGTCATGGGGGCGCCTATACCTTTCTCTGGAAACACCATATATTTT CASSLVMGAPIPFSGNTIYF
- TRBJ1-5 - TRBV19 TGTGCCAGTAGTAGGTCCCTCCGGCAGGGAGGGAATCAGCCCCAGCATTTT CASSRSLRQGGNQPQHF
- TRBJ1-4 TRBD1 TRBV5-1 TGCGCCAGCAGCCCGTCACAGGGGACTGAAAAACTGTTTTTT CASSPSQGTEKLFF
- TRBJ1-1 TRBD1 TRBV19 TGTGCCAGTAACCGTGGGGACAGGCAAGGGATTACTGAAGCTTTCTTT CASNRGDRQGITEAFF
few TRBJ1-6 - TRBV20-1 TGCAGTGCTAGTTCCACGGGGTCGAGGAATTCACCCCTCCACTTT CSASSTGSRNSPLHF
- TRBJ1-1 - TRBV6-5 TGTGCCAGCAGTCGCAGCGGGGCCAACACTGAAGCTTTCTTT CASSRSGANTEAFF
- TRBJ2-3 - TRBV10-2 TGCGCCAGCGCCAAGGGGGAAGGGACAGATACGCAGTATTTT CASAKGEGTDTQYF
- TRBJ1-2 - TRBV7-2 TGTGCCAGCAGCTTAGGGTCCGACAGCCTGTTCGGGCGCTACACCTTC CASSLGSDSLFGRYTF
- TRBJ1-1 - TRBV10-3 TGTGCCATCAGTGAGTCCTTGGGGGGAGCTTTCTTT CAISESLGGAFF
few TRBJ2-7 - TRBV11-2 TGTGCCAGCAGCCCGCAAATTGAAGCGGGCGAGCAGTACTTC CASSPQIEAGEQYF
- TRBJ1-4 TRBD1 TRBV18 TGTGCCAGCTCACCGTCCGGGACAGGCGATGCTAAACTGTTTTTT CASSPSGTGDAKLFF
- TRBJ1-4 - TRBV25-1 TGTGCCAGCAGCCACTTCCCGACAGACGAATTGGAAAAACTGTTTTTT CASSHFPTDELEKLFF
- TRBJ2-5 - TRBV30 TGTGCCTGGAGTGTACTTGGGGTAGAGGGATGGGAGACCCAGTACTTC CAWSVLGVEGWETQYF